A single T cell receptor beta chain is shown here with its context. This specimen belongs to a study of OX40 agonist ivuxolimab in advanced cancers. Clones were sequenced by immunoSEQ multiplex PCR, and TCRdb holds only the in-frame ones, with some missing. The sample lists approximately 70,000 clones, 70% to 90% seen once, with 0.8% to 1.1% in the top ten. There are 18 residues in the CDR3. With V trimmed by 5 bases and J by 0 bases, 16 bases remained unmatched. Sequenced material: CD4+ or CD8+ T cells sorted from blood, taken in a trial of the OX40 agonist ivuxolimab. The chain is built from TRBV6-7 and TRBJ2-7; 7 positions agree with TRBD1. TRBV6-7 is assigned to the ORF class and has an uncertain function. This TCR came from an adult with an advanced solid tumor such as melanoma, head and neck, liver or kidney cancer. The CDR3 here is CASSNTQSHRGSSYEQYF. The DNA for the CDR3 is TGTGCCAGCAGTAACACACAGTCCCACAGGGGCAGCTCCTACGAGCAGTACTTC.